The entry that follows covers one T cell receptor beta chain sequence. Its cognate antigen has yet to be identified. The record has no base qualities; no much larger clone is one base away. The run used an Illumina NovaSeq 6000. TCRalpha and TCRbeta cDNA libraries were constructed by 5'RACE with constant-segment primers, with sample barcodes and unique molecular identifiers being introduced. RNA was extracted from every sample with Trizol reagent. Amplification of the libraries took two PCR steps, and the second step added a second sample barcode plus Illumina TruSeq adapters. Sequencing of libraries was performed on an Illumina NovaSeq with 2 x 150 bp paired-end reads. In the paper's pipeline: Demultiplexing of reads and collapsing into UMI-guided consensus sequences were performed with migec v1.2.7. Using mixcr v2.1.11, UMI consensuses were aligned to TRA and TRB V and J templates and then assembled into clonotypes. A clonotype was counted as expanded or contracted only if both edgeR and NoisET called the change significant, with noise models trained on biological replicates. For edgeR calls, a false discovery rate-adjusted p below 0.01 and a log2 fold-change threshold of 1 were applied. As an exploratory analysis of dynamics, max-normalized trajectories of the 1000 most abundant clonotypes were examined by PCA with hierarchical clustering. Each responding clone was given a CD4 or CD8 phenotype based on the CD4+ and CD8+ repertoires, which had been sequenced separately. The public reads were reanalyzed by TCRdb: fastp trimming at Q25, MiXCR alignment, in-frame beta chains only. Rows with one shared CDR3 protein collapse into an entry with the most common genes and DNA. The V and J calls here are based on TCRdb, not the publication. This sample comprises under 300,000 distinct CDR3 sequences, around 8% of them detected only once. The ten top clones hold 20% to 25% of the sample.

Ficoll-Paque density gradient centrifugation was the method used to isolate PBMCs. The CDR3 goes from the cysteine to the phenylalanine over 17 residues. The DNA shown is the 51-base CDR3, in frame from base 1. The germline V gene provides CDR1 MGHRA and CDR2 YSYEKL. V is pared back by 3 bases and J by 8 bases, with 20 bases lying between the germline termini. This specimen comes from a study of T-cell memory formation after mild COVID-19 (dated by TCRdb to the early 2020s). About the study as a whole: Most TCR sequence clusters were specific to one of the two donors. In a couple of donors, T-cell clones that expanded and contracted after mild COVID-19 were followed by sequencing TCRalpha and TCRbeta repertoires longitudinally. The cohort comprised two young, previously healthy adult volunteers, one female and one male.

Study-wide conclusions, independent of this receptor: Some responding clones were found in pre-infection memory, which suggests that pre-existing cross-reactive memory T cells took part in the SARS-CoV-2 response. Clones that contracted from day 15 to 85 showed balanced CD4/CD8 phenotypes, whereas a second wave of clones that expanded from day 15 to 37 leaned towards CD4+. The study included only a couple of mild cases, and larger cohorts that include severe cases with pre-infection samples were judged to be necessary. Contracting CD4+ clones turned up mainly in the CM and EM memory subsets, whereas EMRA was where CD8+ clones were enriched. SARS-CoV-2 specificity was not confirmed for the second-wave clones peaking on day 37.

Specimen: PBMCs or a T cell subset sorted from them (not recorded which). This TCR was sampled from a man aged 18 to 30 who had mild COVID-19 (a few samples of this study predate the infection). The sample titles of this study are shuffled in the database, so cell type and time point are left out; the donor was told from shared clones. The rearrangement combines TRBV4-1 with TRBJ1-6; possibly the D gene is TRBD1, per 5 matching bases. CDR3 reads: CASSHGTAARGDSPLHF. Here is the DNA: TGCGCCAGCAGCCACGGGACCGCCGCGCGGGGGGATTCACCCCTCCACTTT.